This entry lists 28 T cell receptor beta chains sequenced from one sample in a study of Graves' ophthalmopathy and Graves' hyperthyroidism. Researchers took RNA transcripts and amplified TCR beta CDR3 regions from them. First-round RT-PCR used HTBI primers; second-round multiplex PCR followed. TCRdb fed the multiplex PCR reads into MiXCR, producing one record per CDR3 protein. The profile covers about 700,000 distinct CDR3 sequences, with under 50% appearing a single time and over 2.5% taken by the ten largest. The source material was peripheral blood. These receptors originate from an adult man with Graves' ophthalmopathy.

This clonotype came up many times. The gene calls are TRBV6-5 and TRBJ2-7, with 14 nucleotides matching TRBD2. The germline V gene has CDR1 MNHEY and CDR2 SVGAGI. The CDR3 spans 15 residues. The V and J ends lost 6 bases and 0 bases, in that order; junction bases with no gene match: 1. CDR3 protein: CASRGLAGGSYEQYF. CDR3 nucleotides: TGTGCCAGCAGAGGACTAGCGGGGGGCTCCTACGAGCAGTACTTC.

This clonotype was detected ten times or more. The chain recombines TRBV5-6 with TRBJ1-1; D is ambiguous. Trimming took 2 bases from V and 1 from J, leaving 9 bases between them. The CDR3 extends over 14 amino acids. Germline loops: CDR1 SGHDT, CDR2 YYEEEE. The CDR3 region has the DNA TGTGCCAGCAGCTTAGGGAGGCCGAACACTGAAGCTTTCTTT. Encoded protein: CASSLGRPNTEAFF.

This clonotype occurred many times. The chain joins TRBV14 to TRBJ1-1; no reliable D call. The germline V and J ends were trimmed by 4 bases and 0 bases, with 6 bases remaining between them. This CDR3 contains 13 residues. Germline values: CDR1 SGHDN, CDR2 FVKESK. The CDR3 here is CASSREMNTEAFF. The CDR3 nucleotides read TGTGCCAGCAGCCGGGAGATGAACACTGAAGCTTTCTTT.

The table lists this clonotype with a few counts. This sequence joins TRBV27 and TRBJ2-5, with D perhaps matching TRBD1 or TRBD2 (5 bases each). Germline V gene sequence: CDR1 MNHEY, CDR2 SMNVEV (reference sequence). V lost 1 base and J lost 5, with 11 bases in between. The CDR3 is 14 amino acids. The DNA for the CDR3 is TGTGCCAGCAGTTTATGGGGGAAAGATGAGACCCAGTACTTC. This codes for CASSLWGKDETQYF.

This clonotype was seen ten or more times. The chain uses TRBV24-1 and TRBJ2-5; D gene uncertain. Germline values: CDR1 KGHDR, CDR2 SFDVKD. Deletions cut 0 bases from V and 5 bases from J, with 3 bases between. The CDR3 runs to 12 residues. CDR3: CATSDLWETQYF. The DNA of the CDR3 is TGTGCCACCAGTGATTTGTGGGAGACCCAGTACTTC.

To note about this clonotype: One end of the junction fails to match germline, which may point to a read error. The rearrangement joins TRBV2 to TRBJ1-4; D uncertain. This CDR3 is 14 amino acids long. CDR1 is SNHLY, CDR2 FYNNEI, per germline. The DNA for the CDR3 is TGTGCCAGCAGCTTAGTCGGCAGGAACGAAAAACGGGTTTTT. Translation gives CASSLVGRNEKRVF.

This sequence joins TRBV2 and TRBJ1-5; TRBD1 matches 11 bases. Germline V lookup: CDR1 SNHLY, CDR2 FYNNEI. This CDR3 contains 17 residues. The ends lost 5 bases at V and 6 bases at J; junction bases unmatched: 12. The CDR3 DNA follows: TGTGCCAGCAGTCAGAGGAGGGGACAGGGGGTGGGTCAGCCCCAGCATTTT. Amino acid sequence: CASSQRRGQGVGQPQHF.

The genes are TRBV29-1 and TRBJ1-2; 10 nucleotides line up with TRBD1. Losses at the gene ends were 8 bases for V and 5 bases for J; bases not matched to a gene: 14. The germline CDR1 and CDR2 sequences are SQVTM and ANQGSEA. This CDR3 comprises 15 residues. The CDR3 sequence is CSRGTGAATQYGYTF. In nucleotides, the CDR3 is TGCAGCAGGGGGACAGGGGCCGCCACCCAATATGGCTACACCTTC.

This clonotype was counted ten times or more. The genes are TRBV5-1 and TRBJ2-7, with 8 bases matching TRBD1. The CDR3 runs 15 residues. V trimming: 5 bases; J trimming: 7 bases; junction bases outside the gene matches: 14. Germline CDR1 is SGHRS and CDR2 is YFSETQ. The CDR3 loop reads CASRVDWTGYWEQYF. CDR3 sequence (DNA): TGCGCCAGCAGAGTCGACTGGACAGGGTACTGGGAGCAGTACTTC.

The chain uses TRBV29-1 and TRBJ2-1; 7 bases fit TRBD2. The CDR3 totals 12 residues. J lost 5 bases, V lost 6 bases, and 4 bases had no gene match. In germline, CDR1 is SQVTM, CDR2 ANQGSEA. For the CDR3, the DNA is TGCAGCGTGGGGACTAATCACAATGAGCAGTTCTTC. Encoded protein: CSVGTNHNEQFF.

This clonotype was counted ten times or more. The chain employs TRBV5-1 and TRBJ1-1; D remains ambiguous. V lost 3 bases and J lost 3, with 15 bases in between. Looked up from germline, CDR1 is SGHRS and CDR2 is YFSETQ. The CDR3 spans 15 residues. The CDR3 DNA reads as TGCGCCAGCAGCTATGGAAGGTTTTTGGACACTGAAGCTTTCTTT. It is translated as CASSYGRFLDTEAFF. The complete variable domain, with remaining parts taken from reference TRBV5-1 and TRBJ1-1, reads KAGVTQTPRYLIKTRGQQVTLSCSPISGHRSVSWYQQTPGQGLQFLFEYFSETQRNKGNFPGRFSGRQFSNSRSEMNVSTLELGDSALYLCASSYGRFLDTEAFFGQGTRLTVV.

V is TRBV7-9 and J is TRBJ1-2, with D possibly matching TRBD1 (5 bases). Trimming shortened V by 8 bases and J by 6 bases, and 19 bases separated the two germline ends. Germline V gene lookup returns CDR1 SEHNR and CDR2 FQNEAQ (reference sequence). The length of the CDR3 is 14 residues. The CDR3 region is CASWDFLNPNGYTF. For the CDR3, the DNA is TGTGCCAGCTGGGACTTCCTAAATCCGAATGGCTACACCTTC.

Turning to this clonotype: Germline and junction disagree at one end, which may indicate a read error. This chain uses TRBV10-2 with TRBJ1-6; 9 positions agree with TRBD1. In germline, CDR1 is WSHSY, CDR2 SAAADI. The CDR3 has 17 amino acids. The CDR3 nucleotides read TGTGCCAGCTCAGCGGATCCGGGACAGGGAAGAGAGTCACCCCTCCACTTT. Its translation: CASSADPGQGRESPLHF.

The chain recombines TRBV7-3 with TRBJ1-2; the D gene is possibly TRBD1 (6 bases). The ends were cut back, 1 base at V and 6 bases at J, with 15 bases in the middle. This CDR3 spans 15 amino acids. The germline CDR1 and CDR2 sequences are SGHTA and FQGTGA. The CDR3 nucleotides read TGTGCCAGCAGCTTAAGCAGGGAGGACAGAGATGGCTACACCTTC. As protein: CASSLSREDRDGYTF.

The sample holds many counts of this clonotype. CDR3: CASSSAGVTGELFF. The CDR3 coding sequence is TGCGCCAGCAGTTCAGCGGGCGTCACCGGGGAGCTGTTTTTT. The chain uses TRBV5-1 and TRBJ2-2; perhaps TRBD2 as D (6 bases). V lost 5 bases and J lost 4, with 12 bases in between. The CDR3 runs to 14 residues. Germline V gene data show CDR1 as SGHRS and CDR2 as YFSETQ.

This clonotype was found a few times. V gene TRBV6-1 combines with J gene TRBJ2-7; 11 nucleotides agree with TRBD1. The CDR3 extends over 15 amino acids. The ends lost 3 bases at V and 6 bases at J; junction bases unmatched: 7. Germline V gene lookup returns CDR1 MNHNS and CDR2 SASEGT. The CDR3 sequence is CASSDEDRGLFEQYF. DNA for the CDR3: TGTGCCAGCAGTGACGAGGACAGGGGGCTGTTCGAGCAGTACTTC.

This clonotype was found once. The conserved phenylalanine or tryptophan is not found at the CDR3 terminus, so this likely reflects a read error. The rearrangement uses TRBV2 and TRBJ1-2; TRBD1 agrees at 8 bases. The trim removed 7 bases at V and 5 bases at J, leaving 6 bases unmatched. The CDR3 has 13 residues. CDR1 and CDR2 (germline): SNHLY, FYNNEI. CDR3 DNA sequence: TGTGCCAGCAAGCTCAGGGGGCATTATGGCTACACCTCC. Translating gives CASKLRGHYGYTS.

This clonotype was detected once. The chain has TRBV6-5 and TRBJ2-2, with TRBD1 matching over 7 bases. Trimming removed 4 bases from V and 3 bases from J; junction bases left unmatched: 5. The CDR3 covers 15 residues. Germline V gene lookup returns CDR1 MNHEY and CDR2 SVGAGI. The CDR3 is CASSCGTGDTGELFF. Here the CDR3 DNA reads TGTGCCAGCAGTTGCGGTACAGGGGACACCGGGGAGCTGTTTTTT.

This chain joins TRBV15 and TRBJ1-4; tentative D call: TRBD1 (5 bases). This CDR3 has 13 residues. CDR1 is LNHNV, CDR2 YYDKDF, per germline (reference sequence). Trimming took off 5 bases at V and 8 bases at J, with 12 bases between the two ends. DNA for the CDR3: TGTGCCACCAGCCAGGGCGTGAACGAAAAACTGTTTTTT. Encoded protein: CATSQGVNEKLFF. Based on the CDR3 plus reference TRBV15 and TRBJ1-4, the full variable domain is DAMVIQNPRYQVTQFGKPVTLSCSQTLNHNVMYWYQQKSSQAPKLLFHYYDKDFNNEADTPDNFQSRRPNTSFCFLDIRSPGLGDTAMYLCATSQGVNEKLFFGSGTQLSVL.

CDR3 nucleotide sequence: TGCAGTGCTAGGCCGGGGTATAGCAATCAGCCCCAGCATTTT. It encodes CSARPGYSNQPQHF. This rearrangement joins TRBV20-1 to TRBJ1-5; D call uncertain. The CDR3 covers 14 residues. CDR1 is DFQATT and CDR2 is SNEGSKA in the germline V gene (reference sequence). V was clipped by 3 bases and J by 0 bases, with 9 bases between them.

This chain joins TRBV4-1 and TRBJ1-1; D is unresolved. Germline-derived CDR1 and CDR2 are MGHRA and YSYEKL. The V and J ends lost 4 bases and 3 bases respectively, with 15 bases between them. CDR3 length equals 15 residues. The CDR3, as DNA: TGCGCCAGCAGCCGGACCTTGACACAATACACTGAAGCTTTCTTT. Its protein is CASSRTLTQYTEAFF.

This clonotype appeared many times. The chain employs TRBV10-3 and TRBJ2-5; 11 bases fit TRBD1. Germline V gives CDR1 ENHRY, CDR2 SYGVKD. CDR3 size: 14 residues. Trimming cost V 8 bases and J 5 bases; bases outside gene matches: 7. The CDR3 nucleotides are TGTGCCATCTCCCGGACAGGGGGCTGGGAGACCCAGTACTTC. Amino acid sequence: CAISRTGGWETQYF.

This clonotype has a count of ten or more. V is TRBV7-9 and J is TRBJ1-4, with TRBD1 as a possible D gene (5 bases). In germline, CDR1 is SEHNR, CDR2 FQNEAQ (reference sequence). CDR3 length: 17 residues. The V end lost 1 base, the J end lost 2 bases, and 14 bases lay between the germline ends. The CDR3 coding sequence is TGTGCCAGCAGCTTAGGATCCCAGGGTGGGACTAATGAAAAACTGTTTTTT. Encoded protein: CASSLGSQGGTNEKLFF.

This clonotype appeared a few times. The germline gene is not matched at one end of the junction; a read error may be the cause. The rearrangement uses TRBV5-4 and TRBJ2-7, with D perhaps matching TRBD1 or TRBD2 (6 bases each). Germline V gene sequence: CDR1 SGHNT, CDR2 YYREEE (reference sequence). This CDR3 has 14 residues. The CDR3 sequence is CASSFPGGTSKKHF. The CDR3 bases are TGTGCCAGCAGCTTCCCCGGCGGGACAAGCAAAAAGCACTTC.

This clonotype was seen many times. The chain combines TRBV4-3 with TRBJ2-5; D may match TRBD1 or TRBD2 (5 bases each). The CDR3 contains 15 residues. Trimming stripped 3 bases from V and 5 bases from J, with 16 bases between. Germline V lookup: CDR1 LGHNA, CDR2 YSLEER. CDR3 residues: CASSQGDGPWETQYF. CDR3 in DNA: TGCGCCAGCAGCCAGGGGGACGGGCCCTGGGAGACCCAGTACTTC.

The V and J genes are TRBV14 and TRBJ2-7; 8 positions agree with TRBD1. CDR3 length equals 13 residues. Trimming cost V 5 bases and J 7 bases; bases outside gene matches: 7. The germline gives CDR1 SGHDN, CDR2 FVKESK. CDR3 sequence (DNA): TGTGCCAGCAGCACCTACAGGGGGTCTGAGCAGTACTTC. Its protein product is CASSTYRGSEQYF.

A note on this clonotype: The final CDR3 position lacks the conserved phenylalanine or tryptophan, pointing to a likely read error. The DNA is left out, because the CDR3 cannot be placed on it with certainty; the CDR3 is given as TCRdb lists it. The chain couples TRBV7-9 to TRBJ1-1; the D call TRBD1 from the table was never checked on the DNA. The CDR3 is 13 amino acids long, termini counted. The germline V gene encodes CDR1 SEHNR and CDR2 FQNEAQ (reference sequence). CDR3 amino acids: CASSFGPGVRAFL.

The V call is TRBV9, the J call TRBJ2-7; either TRBD1 or TRBD2 may supply D (7 bases each). CDR1 and CDR2 from the germline V gene are SGDLS and YYNGEE. V was trimmed by 4 bases and J by 6 bases, leaving 17 bases between them. CDR3 length: 14 residues. The CDR3 here is CASSPGGGGREQYF. The CDR3 region has the DNA TGTGCCAGCAGCCCAGGGGGGGGAGGTCGCGAGCAGTACTTC.